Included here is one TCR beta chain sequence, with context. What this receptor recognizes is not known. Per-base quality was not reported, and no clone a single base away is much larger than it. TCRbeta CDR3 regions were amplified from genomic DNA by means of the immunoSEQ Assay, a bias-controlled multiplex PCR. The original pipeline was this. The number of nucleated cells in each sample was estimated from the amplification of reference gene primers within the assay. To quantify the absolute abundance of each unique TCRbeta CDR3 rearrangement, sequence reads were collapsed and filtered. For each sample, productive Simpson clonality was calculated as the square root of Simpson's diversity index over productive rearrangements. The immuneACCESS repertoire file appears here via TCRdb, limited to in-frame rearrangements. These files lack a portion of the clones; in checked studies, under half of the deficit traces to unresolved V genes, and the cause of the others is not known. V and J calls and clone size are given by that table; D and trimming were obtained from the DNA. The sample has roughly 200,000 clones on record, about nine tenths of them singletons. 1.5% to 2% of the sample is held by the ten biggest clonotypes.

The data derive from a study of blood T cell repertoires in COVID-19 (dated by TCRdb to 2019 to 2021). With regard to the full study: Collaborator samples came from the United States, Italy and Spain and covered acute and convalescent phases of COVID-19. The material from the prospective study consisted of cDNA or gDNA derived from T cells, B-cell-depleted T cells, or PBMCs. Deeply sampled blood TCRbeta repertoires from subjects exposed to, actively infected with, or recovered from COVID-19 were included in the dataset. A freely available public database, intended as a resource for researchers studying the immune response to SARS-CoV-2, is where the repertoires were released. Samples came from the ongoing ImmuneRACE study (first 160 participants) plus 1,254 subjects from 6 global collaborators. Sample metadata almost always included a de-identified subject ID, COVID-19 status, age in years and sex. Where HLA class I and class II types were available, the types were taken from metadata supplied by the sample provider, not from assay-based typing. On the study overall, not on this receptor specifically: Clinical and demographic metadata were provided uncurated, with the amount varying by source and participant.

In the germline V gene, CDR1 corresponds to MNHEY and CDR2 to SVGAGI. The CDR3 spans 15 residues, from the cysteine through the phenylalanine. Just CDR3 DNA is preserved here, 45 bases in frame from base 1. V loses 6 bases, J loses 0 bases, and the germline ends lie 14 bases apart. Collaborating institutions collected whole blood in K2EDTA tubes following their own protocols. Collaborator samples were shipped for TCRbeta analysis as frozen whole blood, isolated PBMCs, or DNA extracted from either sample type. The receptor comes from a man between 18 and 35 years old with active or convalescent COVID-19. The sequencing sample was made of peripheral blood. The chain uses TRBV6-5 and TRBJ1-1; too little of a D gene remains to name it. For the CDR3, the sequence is CASSPTKAMNTEAFF. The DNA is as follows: TGTGCCAGCAGCCCGACTAAAGCCATGAACACTGAAGCTTTCTTT.